This T cell receptor (beta chain) was retrieved from a study of persistence of HIV-infected CD4 T cells (dated by TCRdb to the early 2020s). Notes on the research overall: Suppressive ART had been received by participants for a median of roughly eight years. Peripheral blood samples of up to roughly 180 mL were obtained at multiple time points, with the exception of a couple of participants, for whom leukapheresis was performed at a single time point. The study isolated CMV- and HIV-1 Gag-responding CD4+ T cells from ART-treated individuals to examine antigen-driven clonal expansion of HIV-1-infected cells. TCRbeta sequencing assessed the clonality of all cells in each sorted population, while proviral sequencing assessed the clonality of infected cells. In the cross-participant TCR cluster analysis, eight or nine participants were included for CMV and 6 or 7 participants were included for Gag. The paper's findings and limits, for the study overall: TCRbeta richness in CMV- and Gag-responding cells was significantly lower than in anti-CD3/anti-CD28-responding cells; CMV-responding cells had higher oligoclonality than CD3/CD28-stimulated and Gag-responding cells. Within the same sorted populations, how oligoclonal the TCRs were correlated with how oligoclonal the proviruses were. Antigen-responding cells were enriched for expanded CDR3beta sequences that were degenerate, which suggests that CD4+ responses to CMV and Gag underwent convergent selection. Because the TCR analyses were done in bulk, restricting them to just the rare CMV-responding cells that actually carried HIV-1 proviruses was not possible. The study involved few individuals and tested only a limited range of antigens.

This clone is medium-sized (0.01 to 0.1%). Its antigen specificity is not known. Nothing much larger sits one base from this clone, and base qualities are not available. The treatment or condition label here, explained by the study, means: suppressive antiretroviral therapy. Lysates of CMV-infected fibroblasts at 10 ug/mL were used to stimulate the cells. Responding CD4+ T cells were sorted on the basis of upregulation of both CD40 ligand and CD69. HIV-1-infected adults in whom suppressive ART had been started during chronic infection were enrolled as participants. Participants had undetectable plasma HIV-1 RNA below 50 copies/mL for at least 4 years. To be included, a participant needed positive CMV serology and a CD4+ T cell count above 400 cells/uL. Before stimulation, PBMCs were isolated using density centrifugation and depleted of CD8+ T cells. For 15 to 20 hours, CD8-depleted PBMCs were stimulated with anti-CD28/CD49d costimulation, a CD40-blocking antibody, and enfuvirtide, which was added to prevent new infections. Cells were sorted on a Beckman Coulter MoFlo Legacy or XDP sorter, with propidium iodide excluding dead cells. Genomic DNA was extracted with the QIAamp DNA Mini Kit for samples above one million cells, otherwise with the Quick-DNA Microprep Kit.

The CDR3 spans 14 residues, from the cysteine through the phenylalanine. Only the CDR3 region is kept as DNA, spanning 42 bases read in frame from base 1. The germline V gene sets CDR1 to SGHRS and CDR2 to YFSETQ. The germline V end is reduced by 4 bases and the J end by 7 bases; junction bases left unmatched: 7. The immunoSEQ hsTCRB assay version 4, run in survey mode, was used to sequence TCRbeta repertoires from genomic DNA. For TCRbeta sequencing, genomic DNA was diluted to 8 to 10 ng/uL, with up to 1 ug used per sample. Concerning the study's data processing: ImmunoSeq Analyzer 3.0 was used for analysis of TCRbeta data, and diversity was computed on productive nucleotide rearrangements. The improved Chao index was used to estimate lower-bound TCR diversity, and the Gini coefficient was used to estimate clonality using the Immunarch R package. Nucleotide rearrangements that differed but encoded the same CDR3beta amino acid sequence were counted as separate clonotypes. Differential abundance analysis found TCRbeta sequences that were significantly enriched in antigen-responding cells compared with anti-CD3/anti-CD28-activated cells. GLIPH2 grouped TCRs by predicted peptide-MHC specificity, both within each participant and across combined participant data sets. TCRdb took this table from immuneACCESS and kept in-frame rearrangements with V and J called. Such tables lack part of the clones; where checked against another copy, unresolved V genes explain under half of the gap, and the rest is unexplained. The V and J calls and the clone size are those of that table, but D and trimming were determined from the DNA. The sample records more than 5,000 clones, around three fifths of which are singletons. Under 40% of the sample lies in the top ten.

This sequence was found in an adult man with HIV who was CMV-seropositive. Sequencing was performed on CD4+ T cells sorted from PBMCs after approximately 19-hour stimulation, taken from a patient who received antiretroviral therapy. The label giving this sample's cell subset or site can be read as: CD40L+CD69+ CD4 T cells responding to CMV lysate. The rearrangement joined TRBV5-1 to TRBJ1-4; TRBD1 agrees with 7 junctional bases. The nucleotide sequence reads TGCGCCAGCAGCCCGGGACAGAACCCTGAAAAACTGTTTTTT. The translation is CASSPGQNPEKLFF.